The sequence of this TCR beta chain was determined in a study of radiotherapy plus CTLA-4 blockade in lung cancer. Whole-study findings and limits: Following radiotherapy plus ipilimumab, tumor-derived TCR clones expanded in the blood. Best predicting response, reportedly, were early blood T cell clone dynamics, with interferon-beta.

Method: immunoSEQ multiplex PCR; TCRdb's copy keeps in-frame clones and lacks some. Of about 60,000 clones listed, approximately 65% are singletons. CTLA-4 blockade with ipilimumab, together with focal radiation, was given to patients with chemo-refractory metastatic non-small-cell lung cancer. A remark on this clone: Its antigen is currently unknown.

Sequencing was performed on peripheral blood, taken from a patient treated with radiotherapy plus ipilimumab. The source is a human donor with non-small cell lung cancer whose response to radiotherapy plus ipilimumab could not be evaluated.

The CDR3 protein is CASSQHPTLNPVETQYF. DNA of the CDR3: TGTGCCAGCAGCCAACATCCGACACTCAACCCAGTGGAGACCCAGTACTTC. The chain employs TRBV13 and TRBJ2-5; D uncertain. Germline loops: CDR1 PRHDT, CDR2 FYEKMQ (reference sequence). The V end was cut by 5 bases, the J end by 5 bases, with 24 bases between. This CDR3 spans 17 amino acids.